Sequencing of this T cell receptor (beta chain) was carried out in a study of blood T cell repertoires in COVID-19. In the study overall: Collection of acute and convalescent COVID-19 samples took place in the United States, Italy and Spain. PBMCs, B-cell-depleted T cells, or T cells were the source of the cDNA or gDNA that made up the material.

Seattle enrolled patients during active infection and tracked them longitudinally. Study processing details: By means of reference gene primer amplification, nucleated cell counts were estimated. TCRdb's copy holds only in-frame clones and misses some; the assay was immunoSEQ multiplex PCR. The D gene and trimming were derived from the DNA, and the V and J assignments and clone size from that table. In the table there are about 220,000 clones, approximately 85% of which are singletons. Trimming cost V 1 base and J 4 bases, with 13 bases left between them. The CDR3 has 15 amino acids. Germline lookup yields CDR1 LGHDT and CDR2 YNNKEL (reference sequence).

This sequence originates from a woman aged 70-85 years with COVID-19, enrolled during active disease. The chain joins TRBV3-1 (or the pseudogene TRBV3-2) to TRBJ1-2, with D perhaps matching TRBD1 (6 bases). The sequenced sample was peripheral blood. The CDR3 DNA is TGTGCCAGCAGCCAAGCCCCGACAGGCAGCTATGGCTACACCTTC. Translating it yields CASSQAPTGSYGYTF.